The rows below give T cell receptor beta chains drawn from one sample of a study of blood T cell repertoires in COVID-19. Generated by immunoSEQ multiplex PCR, the TCRdb table keeps only in-frame clones and is missing some. The sample includes 150,000 to 200,000 clones, just over 85% of them seen just once. Specimen: peripheral blood. These receptors originate from a man aged 60 to 75 with acute or convalescent COVID-19. CDR3s include the opening cysteine and the closing phenylalanine or tryptophan. A D gene is named only where the DNA matches it firmly. Only some rows state a clone size, as once, few, many or a class for expanded clones.

>TRBV24-1|TRBJ2-1|.|TRBD2
TGTGCCACCAGTTCCCCGACTAGCGGGATAAACAATGAGCAGTTCTTC
CATSSPTSGINNEQFF
>TRBV5-5|TRBJ1-1|.|TRBD1
TGTGCCAGCGAAACAGGGGCCTATGGGACTGAAGCTTTCTTT
CASETGAYGTEAFF
>TRBV19|TRBJ1-2|.|.
TGTGCCAGTAGTATAGATCCGTGGCAGGGAGGTGGCTACACCTTC
CASSIDPWQGGGYTF
>TRBV27|TRBJ2-2|many|.
TGTGCCAGCAGTTCCGCCAGGACGAACACCGGGGAGCTGTTTTTT
CASSSARTNTGELFF
>TRBV5-5|TRBJ1-1|.|.
TGTGCCAGCAGGACCACTGACTTACCTTTGAACACTGAAGCTTTCTTT
CASRTTDLPLNTEAFF
>TRBV11-2|TRBJ2-3|once|TRBD2
TGTGCCAGCAGCTCCCCTAGCGGGAGTACAGATACGCAGTATTTT
CASSSPSGSTDTQYF
>TRBV6-5|TRBJ1-2|.|TRBD1
TGTGCCAGCAGTTACCGGGACAGGCGGTATGGCTACACCTTC
CASSYRDRRYGYTF
>TRBV5-1|TRBJ2-7|.|TRBD2
TGCGCCAGCAGCTTAATAGCAGCGGGAGGGGGATTCTCCTACGAGCAGTACTTC
CASSLIAAGGGFSYEQYF
>TRBV28|TRBJ1-2|.|.
TGTGCCAGCCGGGGGGGGATAGCCTATGGCTACACCTTC
CASRGGIAYGYTF
>TRBV5-4|TRBJ2-1|.|TRBD2
TGTGCCAGCAGCTCCTCAACTAGCGGGAGTGCAAATGAGCAGTTCTTC
CASSSSTSGSANEQFF
>TRBV4-2|TRBJ2-1|once|TRBD2
TGTGCCAGCAGCCAAGATGTGCGGGGGGCCCCCTACAATGAGCAGTTCTTC
CASSQDVRGAPYNEQFF
>TRBV28|TRBJ1-2|.|.
TGTGCCAGCAGCGGAAGACAGGAAACCCTGTATGGCTACACCTTC
CASSGRQETLYGYTF
>TRBV27|TRBJ1-5|.|TRBD1
TGTGCCAGCAGAGAGGACAGGTCCAGCAATCAGCCCCAGCATTTT
CASREDRSSNQPQHF
>TRBV5-1|TRBJ2-1|few|TRBD2
TGCGCCAGCAGCTTGGCTAGCGGGAGGGTACATGAGCAGTTCTTC
CASSLASGRVHEQFF
>TRBV7-8|TRBJ2-7|.|.
TGTGCCAGCAGCCTCCGGGTTTCCTCCTACGAGCAGTACTTC
CASSLRVSSYEQYF
>TRBV7-3|TRBJ2-1|.|.
TGTGCCAGCAGCCTAATGACTAGCAATGAGCAGTTCTTC
CASSLMTSNEQFF
>TRBV10-3|TRBJ1-2|.|TRBD1
TGTGCCATCAGTGAGGGGACAGGGGGCCTCTATGGCTACACCTTC
CAISEGTGGLYGYTF
>TRBV27|TRBJ2-1|.|.
TGTGCCAGCAGTTTATTCGGCTTTGGAGGTAATGAGCAGTTCTTC
CASSLFGFGGNEQFF
>TRBV7-2|TRBJ1-5|.|TRBD1
TGTGCCAGCAGCTACCAGGGGGGTCAGCCCCAGCATTTT
CASSYQGGQPQHF
>TRBV3-1/TRBV3-2|TRBJ2-1|.|.
TGTGCCAGCAGCCAAGTTGGCGGAGGTTCCTACAATGAGCAGTTCTTC
CASSQVGGGSYNEQFF
>TRBV3-1/TRBV3-2|TRBJ2-2|.|.
TGTGCCAGCAGCCGGAAACAGGACACCGGGGAGCTGTTTTTT
CASSRKQDTGELFF
>TRBV5-8|TRBJ1-1|.|TRBD1
TGTGCCAGCAGCCTACATTCCTGGGACAGGGGGTCTAAAGCTTTCTTT
CASSLHSWDRGSKAFF
>TRBV4-2|TRBJ1-6|.|.
TGTGCCAGCAGCCAAGTCAACGGGAATTCACCCCTCCACTTT
CASSQVNGNSPLHF
>TRBV7-9|TRBJ2-7|.|TRBD1
TGTGCCAGCAGCCCGAACAGGGGGCAGGGGTCCTACGAGCAGTACTTC
CASSPNRGQGSYEQYF
>TRBV30|TRBJ1-2|once|.
TGTGCCTGGAGTGGGGGCCTCGGGGAGGGGAACTATGGCTACACCTTC
CAWSGGLGEGNYGYTF
>TRBV5-1|TRBJ2-1|.|TRBD2
TGCGCCAGCAGCTACGGCGGGAGCAGTAGTGAGCAGTTCTTC
CASSYGGSSSEQFF
>TRBV5-4|TRBJ2-7|.|TRBD2
TGTGCCAGCAGTTTGACTAGCGGAACCTACGAGCAGTACTTC
CASSLTSGTYEQYF
>TRBV2|TRBJ2-7|.|TRBD2
TGTGCCAGCGTCCGCGGACTAGAAGTCAACGAGCAGTACTTC
CASVRGLEVNEQYF
>TRBV21-1|TRBJ1-1|.|.
TGTGCCAGCAGCAAAGAGGGGCTAGGGGGCTCCAACCACACTGAAGCTTTCTTT
CASSKEGLGGSNHTEAFF
>TRBV6-2/TRBV6-3|TRBJ1-4|.|TRBD1
TGTGCCAGCAGTTACCCGACAGGGGAATCTGGGAATGAAAAACTGTTTTTT
CASSYPTGESGNEKLFF
>TRBV11-2|TRBJ1-1|.|TRBD1
TGTGCCAGCAGCTCCCAACGGCAGGGGGCAGCTTTCTTT
CASSSQRQGAAFF
>TRBV20-1|TRBJ1-3|.|.
TGCAGTGCTAGTGAAGGACTCTCTGGAAACACCATATATTTT
CSASEGLSGNTIYF
>TRBV6-2/TRBV6-3|TRBJ1-4|.|TRBD1
TGTGCCAGCAGTTACCCGGACAGGGCATATAATGAAAAACTGTTTTTT
CASSYPDRAYNEKLFF
>TRBV15|TRBJ1-5|.|TRBD1
TGTGCCACCAGTAGGGGACAGGGGGCTTTCTTCCAGCCCCAGCATTTT
CATSRGQGAFFQPQHF
>TRBV28|TRBJ2-3|.|TRBD1
TGTGCCAGCAGTTTTTCTGCCAGGGGGCGCGGTAGAAGGTATTTT
CASSFSARGRGRRYF
>TRBV6-5|TRBJ2-3|once|TRBD2
TGTGCCAGCAGTTACGTCTCGGGACTAGCGGGCTCTACGCAGTATTTT
CASSYVSGLAGSTQYF
>TRBV19|TRBJ1-5|.|TRBD1
TGTGCCACCGAGAAGACAGGGAACAATCAGCCCCAGCATTTT
CATEKTGNNQPQHF
>TRBV6-5|TRBJ2-3|.|TRBD1
TGTGCCAGCAGTTCCCCCGGACAGGCCACAGATACGCAGTATTTT
CASSSPGQATDTQYF
>TRBV11-2|TRBJ2-3|.|.
TGTGCCAGCAGCTTCATCACAGATACGCAGTATTTT
CASSFITDTQYF
>TRBV15|TRBJ1-2|.|.
TGTGCCACCAGCCCTCGACAGGATGGAGGCTACACCTTC
CATSPRQDGGYTF
>TRBV6-5|TRBJ2-3|.|.
TGTGCCAGCTCTCGGGCTAGCGATACAGATACGCAGTATTTT
CASSRASDTDTQYF
>TRBV28|TRBJ2-1|once|.
TGTGCCAGCAGTGTAGCGGCCTACTACAATGAGCAGTTCTTC
CASSVAAYYNEQFF
>TRBV12-2|TRBJ1-2|.|.
TGTGCAAGTCGCCCCCTCATCAGGTGCTATGGCTACACCTTC
CASRPLIRCYGYTF
>TRBV30|TRBJ1-2|.|.
TGTGCCTGGAGCCGTATATATAGTGGCTACACCTTC
CAWSRIYSGYTF
>TRBV5-1|TRBJ1-1|.|.
TGCGCCAGCAGCTTGCCAGGGTCTTATGAAGCTTTCTTT
CASSLPGSYEAFF
>TRBV3-1/TRBV3-2|TRBJ1-4|.|TRBD1
TGTGCCAGCAGCCCGGGACAGGGGGCGACTAATGAAAAACTGTTTTTT
CASSPGQGATNEKLFF